The 14 T cell receptor beta chains below all came from one sample that was sequenced in a study of shared clonotypes between healthy human individuals (dated by TCRdb to about 2020). Library preparation was by the immunoSEQ multiplex PCR assay. The table comes from immuneACCESS by way of TCRdb, which keeps in-frame sequences with V and J called. Part of the clones is missing from these tables; in studies checked, under half for an unresolved V gene and the rest for unknown reasons. A total of some 1.4 million clones appear in this sample, around 97% of them only once. The ten largest clones represent 1% to 1.5% of the sample. The sequenced sample consisted of naive CD4+ T cells sorted from blood. The sample's cell subset or site label is to be understood as: CD45RA+ positively selected. The receptors shown here come from a man younger than 45 in good health.

The chain is built from TRBV30 and TRBJ1-2, with D unclear. The germline V gene encodes CDR1 GTSNPN and CDR2 SVGIG (reference sequence). The germline V and J ends were trimmed by 3 bases and 0 bases, with 8 bases remaining between them. The CDR3 spans 13 residues. CDR3 DNA: TGTGCCTGGAGCAGGACCTCTAACTATGGCTACACCTTC. It translates to CAWSRTSNYGYTF.

This chain links TRBV28 with TRBJ1-4; D is unresolved. The CDR3 length is 14 residues. Trimming took off 7 bases at V and 5 bases at J, with 14 bases between the two ends. CDR1 is MDHEN, CDR2 SYDVKM, per germline. CDR3 sequence: CASTARVRNEKLFF. In DNA, the CDR3 is TGTGCCAGCACCGCGAGGGTCCGGAATGAAAAACTGTTTTTT.

This clone appeared once. The CDR3 sequence: CASSPWTGSTEAFF. In nucleotides, the CDR3 is TGTGCCAGCAGCCCATGGACAGGGAGCACTGAAGCTTTCTTT. This chain uses TRBV7-3 with TRBJ1-1; 8 bases fit TRBD1. V dropped 5 bases and J dropped 4; count of bases not matched to a gene: 6. Germline-derived CDR1 and CDR2 are SGHTA and FQGTGA. CDR3 size: 14 residues.

This chain joins TRBV28 and TRBJ2-7; D call uncertain. Trimming removed 8 bases at V and 0 bases at J, with 17 bases between. Per germline, CDR1 MDHEN and CDR2 SYDVKM. The CDR3 has 15 amino acids. DNA for the CDR3: TGTGCCAGCCAGGTAGGACGGCTGAGCTCCTACGAGCAGTACTTC. It encodes CASQVGRLSSYEQYF.

CDR3 region: CASSTFRLAGGNEQYF. The CDR3 coding sequence is TGTGCCAGCAGTACCTTTCGACTAGCGGGAGGCAACGAGCAGTACTTC. The chain joins TRBV27 to TRBJ2-7, with 13 bases aligning to TRBD2. The ends lost 5 bases at V and 5 bases at J; junction bases unmatched: 9. This CDR3 region has 16 residues. Looked up from germline, CDR1 is MNHEY and CDR2 is SMNVEV (reference sequence).

This chain links TRBV6-5 with TRBJ2-5; D is possibly TRBD1 (6 bases). The CDR3 consists of 14 residues. With 0 bases removed from V and 4 bases from J, the gap between germline ends came to 9 bases. CDR1 and CDR2 from the germline V gene are MNHEY and SVGAGI. CDR3 nucleotide sequence: TGTGCCAGCAGTTACTCGGACAGATCAGAGACCCAGTACTTC. Translating gives CASSYSDRSETQYF.

J is TRBJ2-1 and V is TRBV5-6; D might be TRBD1 (5 bases). Germline assignment: CDR1 SGHDT and CDR2 YYEEEE. The length of the CDR3 is 16 residues. Trimming shortened V by 2 bases and J by 3 bases, and 15 bases separated the two germline ends. The CDR3 DNA is TGTGCCAGCAGCTTCAGGGCCCGCCGAGACTACAATGAGCAGTTCTTC. Its translation is CASSFRARRDYNEQFF. The variable domain in full, completed from reference TRBV5-6 and TRBJ2-1, reads DAGVTQSPTHLIKTRGQQVTLRCSPKSGHDTVSWYQQALGQGPQFIFQYYEEEERQRGNFPDRFSGHQFPNYSSELNVNALLLGDSALYLCASSFRARRDYNEQFFGPGTRLTVL.

The DNA for the CDR3 is TGTGCCAGCAGCTCGCGGCCAGGGTCGGCTGTGGGCAATCAGCCCCAGCATTTT. Its protein is CASSSRPGSAVGNQPQHF. The chain combines TRBV5-8 with TRBJ1-5; tentative D call: TRBD1 (5 bases). Germline CDR1 and CDR2: SGHTS and YDEGEE. Trimming cost V 3 bases and J 2 bases, with 21 bases left between them. This CDR3 comprises 18 residues. Together with reference TRBV5-8 and TRBJ1-5, the CDR3 gives the full variable domain: EAGVTQSPTHLIKTRGQQATLRCSPISGHTSVYWYQQALGLGLQFLLWYDEGEERNRGNFPPRFSGRQFPNYSSELNVNALELEDSALYLCASSSRPGSAVGNQPQHFGDGTRLSIL.

The gene calls are TRBV9 and TRBJ2-1; D might be TRBD1 (6 bases). Germline CDR1 is SGDLS and CDR2 is YYNGEE. V was pared by 0 bases and J by 3 bases, with 10 bases between. The CDR3 is 15 residues long. The CDR3 coding sequence is TGTGCCAGCAGCGTAGGGGGGCCTTACTACAATGAGCAGTTCTTC. Translated, it gives CASSVGGPYYNEQFF.

The chain carries TRBV10-3 and TRBJ2-7; D ambiguous. The CDR3 sequence is 12 residues long. Germline-derived CDR1 and CDR2 are ENHRY and SYGVKD. Trimming pared 6 bases from V and 4 bases from J, leaving 10 bases between. This CDR3 reads CAISQEGYEQYF. CDR3 nucleotide sequence: TGTGCCATCAGCCAGGAAGGGTACGAGCAGTACTTC.

This clone was counted a single time. The chain links TRBV16 to TRBJ2-7; 7 bases match TRBD2. Germline-derived CDR1 and CDR2 are KGHSY and FQNENV. The CDR3 is made up of 12 amino acids. V was pared by 2 bases and J by 7 bases, with 2 bases of the junction left unmatched. CDR3 coding DNA: TGTGCCAGCAGCCAAGCGGGAGCGGAGCAGTACTTC. Translated: CASSQAGAEQYF.

This clone was recorded only once. The chain joins TRBV4-1 to TRBJ2-3; no clear D gene. The CDR3 extends over 16 amino acids. The V and J ends lost 1 base and 0 bases respectively, with 11 bases between them. Per the germline V gene, CDR1 is MGHRA and CDR2 is YSYEKL. The chain's CDR3 is CASSQVGGTSTDTQYF. CDR3 coding DNA: TGCGCCAGCAGCCAAGTCGGCGGAACTAGCACAGATACGCAGTATTTT.

The V and J genes are TRBV9 and TRBJ1-2; D ambiguous. Germline V gives CDR1 SGDLS, CDR2 YYNGEE. Trimming pared 2 bases from V and 6 bases from J, leaving 14 bases between. The CDR3 spans 14 residues. The CDR3 spells CASSVIGRVDGYTF. CDR3 DNA: TGTGCCAGCAGCGTGATAGGACGGGTGGATGGCTACACCTTC.

This clone was found once. The chain recombines TRBV30 with TRBJ1-4, with a tentative D call TRBD1 (5 bases). The CDR3 covers 14 residues. Germline CDR1 is GTSNPN and CDR2 is SVGIG (reference sequence). V lost 0 bases and J lost 5, with 10 bases in between. This chain's CDR3 is CAWSVRGVNEKLFF. Here the CDR3 DNA reads TGTGCCTGGAGTGTACGAGGGGTGAATGAAAAACTGTTTTTT.